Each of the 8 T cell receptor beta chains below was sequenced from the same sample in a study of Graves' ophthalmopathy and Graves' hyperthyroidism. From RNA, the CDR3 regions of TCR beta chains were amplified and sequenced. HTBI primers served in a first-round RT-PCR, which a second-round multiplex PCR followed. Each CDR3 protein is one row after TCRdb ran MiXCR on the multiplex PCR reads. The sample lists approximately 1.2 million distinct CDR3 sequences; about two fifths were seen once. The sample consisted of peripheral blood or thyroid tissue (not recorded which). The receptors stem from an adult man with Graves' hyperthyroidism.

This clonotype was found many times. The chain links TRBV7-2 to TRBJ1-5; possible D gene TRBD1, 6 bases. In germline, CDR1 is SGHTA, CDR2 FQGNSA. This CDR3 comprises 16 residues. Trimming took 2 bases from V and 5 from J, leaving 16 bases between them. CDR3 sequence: CASSLSGLQGHQPQHF. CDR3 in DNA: TGTGCCAGCAGCTTATCCGGCTTACAGGGCCATCAGCCCCAGCATTTT.

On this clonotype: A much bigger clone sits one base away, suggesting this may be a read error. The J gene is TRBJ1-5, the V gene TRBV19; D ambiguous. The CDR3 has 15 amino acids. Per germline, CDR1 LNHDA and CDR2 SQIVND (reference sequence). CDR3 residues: CDSSIPEGWLEPQHF. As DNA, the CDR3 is TGTGACAGTAGTATTCCGGAGGGCTGGCTAGAGCCCCAGCATTTT.

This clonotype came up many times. The CDR3: CASVLGGDEKLFF. The DNA of the CDR3 is TGTGCCAGCGTGTTAGGTGGGGATGAAAAACTGTTTTTT. The chain carries TRBV7-9 and TRBJ1-4; D remains unclear. There are 13 residues in the CDR3. V lost 8 bases, J lost 6 bases, and 13 bases lay in between. From germline, CDR1 is SEHNR and CDR2 FQNEAQ (reference sequence).

CDR3 sequence reads: CASGLGYYGYTF. The CDR3, as DNA: TGTGCTAGTGGTTTGGGGTACTATGGCTACACCTTC. This chain joins TRBV12-5 and TRBJ1-2, with D unclear. V gave up 1 base and J gave up 3 bases, with 3 bases separating them. Germline V gene lookup returns CDR1 LGHNT and CDR2 FRNRAP. CDR3 length equals 12 residues. The full variable domain, with the rest looked up from reference TRBV12-5 and TRBJ1-2, is DARVTQTPRHKVTEMGQEVTMRCQPILGHNTVFWYRQTMMQGLELLAYFRNRAPLDDSGMPKDRFSAEMPDATLATLKIQPSEPRDSAVYFCASGLGYYGYTFGSGTRLTVV.

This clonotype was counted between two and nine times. The CDR3 DNA reads TGTGCCAGCTTACAGACAGGGAGGGCAGAGACCCAGTACTTC. Amino acids: CASLQTGRAETQYF. This chain uses TRBV6-1 with TRBJ2-5; D is perhaps TRBD1 or TRBD2 (7 bases each). Germline V gene lookup returns CDR1 MNHNS and CDR2 SASEGT. This CDR3 region has 14 residues. The V gene lost 8 bases and the J gene lost 4 bases, with 17 bases spanning the gap.

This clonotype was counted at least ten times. The CDR3 coding sequence is TGTGCCAGCAGCAACCGGGACTCAACCTCCTACGAGCAGTACTTC. Translation: CASSNRDSTSYEQYF. The chain has TRBV7-8 and TRBJ2-7; TRBD2 might be the D (6 bases). This CDR3 contains 15 residues. In germline, CDR1 is SGHVS, CDR2 FQNEAQ. V dropped 5 bases and J dropped 0 bases, with 14 bases sitting between them.

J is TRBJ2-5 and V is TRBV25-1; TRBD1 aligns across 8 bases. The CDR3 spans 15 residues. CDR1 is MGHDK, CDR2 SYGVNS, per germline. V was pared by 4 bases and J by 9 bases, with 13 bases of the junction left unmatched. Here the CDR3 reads CASSGQGTSNQPQYF. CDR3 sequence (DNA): TGTGCCAGCAGTGGACAGGGGACCTCCAATCAGCCCCAGTACTTC.

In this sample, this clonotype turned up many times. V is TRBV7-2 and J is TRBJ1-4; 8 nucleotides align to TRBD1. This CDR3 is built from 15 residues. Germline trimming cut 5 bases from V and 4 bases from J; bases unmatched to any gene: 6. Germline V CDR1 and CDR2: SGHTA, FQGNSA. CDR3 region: CASSPGQVINEKLFF. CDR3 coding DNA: TGTGCCAGCAGCCCGGGACAGGTCATTAATGAAAAACTGTTTTTT.